This T cell receptor (beta chain) was identified during a study of Ad26.COV2.S vaccination and SARS-CoV-2 variants. Study results and limitations: Estimates derived from TCR breadth and depth analyses may have underestimated total T cell responses.

Turning to this clone: Antigen: not known.

Some clones are missing from TCRdb's copy, which holds only in-frame ones; the method was immunoSEQ multiplex PCR. Among roughly 100,000 clones listed, 80% were seen once. This CDR3 contains 15 residues. Looked up from germline, CDR1 is MNHEY and CDR2 is SVGAGI. Between the trimmed V and J ends, which lost 5 bases and 7 bases, there was a span of 15 bases. This chain uses TRBV6-5 with TRBJ1-6; no clear D gene. The source was peripheral blood, collected after recovery from COVID-19. The source is a human donor who had recovered from COVID-19. The CDR3 sequence: CASSPVGQTNSPLHF. CDR3 nucleotide sequence: TGTGCCAGCAGTCCAGTAGGGCAGACGAATTCACCCCTCCACTTT.